Listed below are T cell receptor beta chains from one sample, sequenced in a study of neurological immune-mediated disorders. MiXCR, applied by TCRdb to the 5' RACE reads, yields one record per CDR3 protein. The sample includes 35,000 to 40,000 distinct CDR3 sequences, about 2.5% seen only once; the top ten take 2% to 2.5%. Sequenced material: PBMCs. The receptors come from a man aged 50 or older with multiple sclerosis. Both conserved end residues are trimmed from each CDR3.

>TRBJ2-5|TRBV11-2
ASRLGETQY
>TRBJ1-2|TRBV6-4
ASSDDRVGGYT
>TRBJ1-5|TRBV19
ASSIVGQQPNQPQH
>TRBJ2-7|TRBV27
ASSLGGGAGYEQY
>TRBJ1-3|TRBV11-2
ASRDQGAGNTIY
>TRBJ2-3|TRBV12-3/TRBV12-4
ASRRTESWDTQY
>TRBJ1-1|TRBV5-1
ASRTSGRNTEAF
>TRBJ2-7|TRBV3-1
ASSQAIGTTYEQY
>TRBJ2-3|TRBV10-2
ASSESTDTQY
>TRBJ2-5|TRBV7-2
ASSHDSQETQY
>TRBJ2-7|TRBV6-1
ASSDSDRSYEQY
>TRBJ2-7|TRBV7-9
ASSLIGYEQY
>TRBJ2-2|TRBV20-1
SARETGGNTGELF
>TRBJ2-7|TRBV5-6
ASRLGAREQY
>TRBJ2-7|TRBV27
ASSLLAGAAYEQY
>TRBJ2-1|TRBV5-1
ASSLVAGVLNEQF
>TRBJ1-2|TRBV20-1
SATSVGKGNGYT
>TRBJ1-5|TRBV7-9
ASSLEGASNQPQH
>TRBJ1-2|TRBV7-2
ASSFGSGHYGYT
>TRBJ1-6|TRBV5-1
ASRMDGPLH
>TRBJ2-3|TRBV20-1
SARLAGGQDTQY
>TRBJ2-1|TRBV20-1
SASGLAMEQF
>TRBJ1-3|TRBV7-9
ASGLRGGVKSSGNTIY
>TRBJ2-2|TRBV9
ASSGEVNTGELF
>TRBJ1-1|TRBV18
ASSPSDGVEAF
>TRBJ2-1|TRBV10-3
AISESGGDYNEQF
>TRBJ2-5|TRBV24-1
ATSDLYGGQGNEETQY
>TRBJ1-6|TRBV5-1
ASTLRGQPNSPLH
>TRBJ1-5|TRBV11-2
ASSDQAGNSNQPQH
>TRBJ2-1|TRBV7-6
ASSLQLAGGYDEQF
>TRBJ1-5|TRBV24-1
ATSGGHYQPQH
>TRBJ1-5|TRBV6-4
ASSDEHGGQPQH
>TRBJ1-6|TRBV15
ATSRGQGGNSPLH